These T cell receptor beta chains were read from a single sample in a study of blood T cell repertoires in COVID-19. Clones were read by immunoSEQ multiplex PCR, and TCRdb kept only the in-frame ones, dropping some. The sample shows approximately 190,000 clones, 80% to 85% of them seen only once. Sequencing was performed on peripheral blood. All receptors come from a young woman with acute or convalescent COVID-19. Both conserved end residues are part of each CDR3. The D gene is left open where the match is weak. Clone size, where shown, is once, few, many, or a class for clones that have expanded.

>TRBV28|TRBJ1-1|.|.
TGTGCCACACGGGGAGAGACAGGCCTGAACACTGAAGCTTTCTTT
CATRGETGLNTEAFF
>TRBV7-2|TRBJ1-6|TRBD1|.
TGTGCCAGCAGCTTCCTAAATCCGGGACAGGGGTCGGGATCACCCCTCCACTTT
CASSFLNPGQGSGSPLHF
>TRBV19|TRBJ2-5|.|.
TGTGCCAGTAGAACCGCATGGACAGACCGGACCCAGTACTTC
CASRTAWTDRTQYF
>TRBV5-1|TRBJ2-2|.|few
TGCGCCAGCAGCTTTCAGACAGTGAACACCGGGGAGCTGTTTTTT
CASSFQTVNTGELFF
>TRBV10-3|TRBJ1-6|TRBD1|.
TGTGCCATCACCGGGACAGGGGGTTCACCCCTCCACTTT
CAITGTGGSPLHF
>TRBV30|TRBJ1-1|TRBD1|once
TGTGCCTGGAGATCGGACAGGCCTAACACTGAAGCTTTCTTT
CAWRSDRPNTEAFF
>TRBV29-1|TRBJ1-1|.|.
TGCAGCGCGTACTTGAACACTGAAGCTTTCTTT
CSAYLNTEAFF
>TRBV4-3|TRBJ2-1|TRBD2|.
TGCGCCAGCAGCCAAGAGGCTAGCGGGAGTGAGCAGTTCTTC
CASSQEASGSEQFF
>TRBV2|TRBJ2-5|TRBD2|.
TGTGCCAGCCAGACGGGGGGGGCGCTGGAGACCCAGTACTTC
CASQTGGALETQYF
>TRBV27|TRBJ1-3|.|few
TGTGCCAGCAGACGACAGGCCGGCCCTGGAAACACCATATATTTT
CASRRQAGPGNTIYF
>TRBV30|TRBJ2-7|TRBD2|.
TGTGCCTGGAAAGCTAGCGGGGGGCCTTGGAGCTCCTACGAGCAGTACTTC
CAWKASGGPWSSYEQYF
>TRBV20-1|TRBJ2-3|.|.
TGCAGTGCTAGGAGAGATACGCAGTATTTT
CSARRDTQYF
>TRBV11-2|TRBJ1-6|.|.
TGTGCCAGCAGCTTATCCGGCAGGGTCCCCCTATCCCTCCACTTT
CASSLSGRVPLSLHF
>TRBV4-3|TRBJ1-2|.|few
TGCGCCAGCAGCCAAGCAACCGGAGCTAACTATGGCTACACCTTC
CASSQATGANYGYTF
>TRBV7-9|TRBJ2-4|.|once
TGTGCCAGCAGCTTTTCTGGGACACGGGGACCCCTAGCCAAAAACATTCAGTACTTC
CASSFSGTRGPLAKNIQYF
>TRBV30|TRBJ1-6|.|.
TGTGCCTCCCTCAGAGAGGGCTATAATTCACCCCTCCACTTT
CASLREGYNSPLHF
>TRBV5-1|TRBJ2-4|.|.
TGCGCCAGCAGCTTGGCCCTTGGAGGGACGAAAAACATTCAGTACTTC
CASSLALGGTKNIQYF
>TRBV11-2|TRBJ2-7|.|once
TGTGCCAGCAGCTTCGGGGGGCACTACGAGCAGTACTTC
CASSFGGHYEQYF
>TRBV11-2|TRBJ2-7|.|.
TGTGCCAGCAGCAGCCGGGACTTCTCCCCCTACGAGCAGTACTTC
CASSSRDFSPYEQYF
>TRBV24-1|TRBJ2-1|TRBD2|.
TGTGCCACCAGTGATCCTTCCGGGACTAGCGGGAGGCCCAGGGGTGAGCAGTTCTTC
CATSDPSGTSGRPRGEQFF
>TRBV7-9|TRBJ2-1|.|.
TGTGCCAGCAGCTTACGAGGGGGAATGATCGATGAGCAGTTCTTC
CASSLRGGMIDEQFF
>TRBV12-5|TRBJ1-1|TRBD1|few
TGTGCTAGTGGTTTGGTAAAGGACAGGGTCCCGAACACTGAAGCTTTCTTT
CASGLVKDRVPNTEAFF
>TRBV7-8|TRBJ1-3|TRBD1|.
TGTGCCAGCAGCTTCTGGGGACAGACCTCTGGAAACACCATATATTTT
CASSFWGQTSGNTIYF
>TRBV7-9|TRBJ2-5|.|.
TGTGCCAGCAGCTTGCCCCAGGCCAGGGTCAAAGAGACCCAGTACTTC
CASSLPQARVKETQYF
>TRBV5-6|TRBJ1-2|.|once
TGTGCCAGCAGCCCTCTCTGGGCAGCCGAGATCCTTTACTCCACCTTC
CASSPLWAAEILYSTF
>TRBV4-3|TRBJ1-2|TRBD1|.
TGCGCCAGCAGCACCCAAGGGAGTGGGACAGGGATTTATGGCTACACCTTC
CASSTQGSGTGIYGYTF
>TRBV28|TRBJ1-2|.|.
TGTGCCAGCATTCAGGGGTCCCCCTCTAAGGGCTACACCTTC
CASIQGSPSKGYTF
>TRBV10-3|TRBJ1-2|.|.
TGTGCCATCAGTGAGAGTGGGACACTTTACTACACCTTC
CAISESGTLYYTF
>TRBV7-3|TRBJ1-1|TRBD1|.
TGTGCCAGCAGCTCACGACTTCAGGGGGCGAAGTCGGCTTTCTTT
CASSSRLQGAKSAFF